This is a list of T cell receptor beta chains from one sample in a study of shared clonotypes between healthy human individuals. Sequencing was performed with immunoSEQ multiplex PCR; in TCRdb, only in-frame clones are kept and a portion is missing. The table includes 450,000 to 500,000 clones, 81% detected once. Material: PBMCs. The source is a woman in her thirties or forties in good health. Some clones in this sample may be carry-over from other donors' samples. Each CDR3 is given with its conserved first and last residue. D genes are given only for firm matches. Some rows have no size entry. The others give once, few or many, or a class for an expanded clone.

cdr3_aa: CSVENAASGISYEQYF; cdr3_nt: TGCAGCGTTGAAAACGCTGCTAGCGGGATCTCCTACGAGCAGTACTTC; j_call: TRBJ2-7; d_call: TRBD2; clone_size: .; v_call: TRBV29-1
cdr3_aa: CASSSTSGRLNEQFF; cdr3_nt: TGCGCCAGCAGCTCCACTAGCGGGAGATTGAATGAGCAGTTCTTC; j_call: TRBJ2-1; d_call: TRBD2; clone_size: once; v_call: TRBV5-1
cdr3_aa: CASSPPVGDEQYF; cdr3_nt: TGTGCCAGCTCACCACCTGTAGGGGACGAGCAGTACTTC; j_call: TRBJ2-7; d_call: .; clone_size: .; v_call: TRBV18
cdr3_aa: CASSLHRGTTDTQYF; cdr3_nt: TGTGCCAGCAGCCTCCACAGGGGAACCACAGATACGCAGTATTTT; j_call: TRBJ2-3; d_call: TRBD1; clone_size: many; v_call: TRBV7-6
cdr3_aa: CASSLEGTVSYEQYF; cdr3_nt: TGTGCCAGCAGCTTAGAGGGGACAGTCTCCTACGAGCAGTACTTC; j_call: TRBJ2-7; d_call: TRBD1; clone_size: .; v_call: TRBV11-1
cdr3_aa: CASSSLSIEGRGVNF; cdr3_nt: TGTGCCAGCAGCAGCCTTAGCATTGAGGGGAGGGGGGTAAACTTC; j_call: TRBJ2-7; d_call: .; clone_size: many; v_call: TRBV21-1
cdr3_aa: CASSPSGTGSEKLFF; cdr3_nt: TGTGCCAGCAGTCCTTCCGGGACAGGGAGTGAAAAACTGTTTTTT; j_call: TRBJ1-4; d_call: TRBD1; clone_size: few; v_call: TRBV28
cdr3_aa: CASSPPGRSGNTIYF; cdr3_nt: TGTGCCAGCTCACCCCCCGGCCGCTCTGGAAACACCATATATTTT; j_call: TRBJ1-3; d_call: .; clone_size: few; v_call: TRBV18
cdr3_aa: CASSLTGVRNTQYF; cdr3_nt: TGTGCCAGCAGTTTAACGGGGGTCAGGAATACGCAGTATTTT; j_call: TRBJ2-3; d_call: .; clone_size: .; v_call: TRBV28
cdr3_aa: CAWSVPAQPEAFF; cdr3_nt: TGTGCCTGGAGTGTACCCGCCCAACCTGAAGCTTTCTTT; j_call: TRBJ1-1; d_call: .; clone_size: many; v_call: TRBV30
cdr3_aa: CASSALGVGAQHF; cdr3_nt: TGTGCCAGCAGTGCACTGGGGGTGGGGGCCCAGCATTTT; j_call: TRBJ1-5; d_call: .; clone_size: .; v_call: TRBV25-1
cdr3_aa: CASSLGPGQEQETQYF; cdr3_nt: TGTGCCAGCAGCTTAGGGCCGGGGCAGGAACAAGAGACCCAGTACTTC; j_call: TRBJ2-5; d_call: .; clone_size: .; v_call: TRBV7-2
cdr3_aa: CASSDSGLDYEQYF; cdr3_nt: TGCGCCAGCAGTGACAGCGGGCTAGACTACGAGCAGTACTTC; j_call: TRBJ2-7; d_call: .; clone_size: .; v_call: TRBV10-2
cdr3_aa: CATSRDGGRLADLTYEQYF; cdr3_nt: TGTGCCACCAGCAGAGATGGCGGGAGGCTAGCGGACCTAACCTACGAGCAGTACTTC; j_call: TRBJ2-7; d_call: TRBD2; clone_size: many; v_call: TRBV15
cdr3_aa: CASGTSGTDTQYF; cdr3_nt: TGCGCCAGCGGGACTAGCGGTACAGATACGCAGTATTTT; j_call: TRBJ2-3; d_call: TRBD2; clone_size: .; v_call: TRBV10-1
cdr3_aa: CASGTGQETQYF; cdr3_nt: TGTGCCAGCGGTACAGGACAAGAGACCCAGTACTTC; j_call: TRBJ2-5; d_call: .; clone_size: once; v_call: TRBV9
cdr3_aa: CASSGRADEAFF; cdr3_nt: TGTGCCAGCAGCGGGCGGGCAGATGAAGCTTTCTTT; j_call: TRBJ1-1; d_call: .; clone_size: .; v_call: TRBV7-9
cdr3_aa: CASSFGLAGAQETQYF; cdr3_nt: TGCGCCAGCAGCTTCGGACTAGCGGGGGCACAAGAGACCCAGTACTTC; j_call: TRBJ2-5; d_call: TRBD2; clone_size: .; v_call: TRBV5-1
cdr3_aa: CASSLGGAGQPQHF; cdr3_nt: TGTGCCAGCAGCTTAGGGGGCGCGGGTCAGCCCCAGCATTTT; j_call: TRBJ1-5; d_call: .; clone_size: .; v_call: TRBV7-9
cdr3_aa: CASSQRLRERGPRTGELFF; cdr3_nt: TGCGCCAGCAGCCAACGACTTAGGGAGCGGGGGCCGAGGACCGGGGAGCTGTTTTTT; j_call: TRBJ2-2; d_call: TRBD2; clone_size: .; v_call: TRBV4-3
cdr3_aa: CASSPGPDYEQYF; cdr3_nt: TGTGCCAGCTCACCAGGGCCGGACTACGAGCAGTACTTC; j_call: TRBJ2-7; d_call: .; clone_size: .; v_call: TRBV18
cdr3_aa: CASSPGGSGYEQYF; cdr3_nt: TGTGCCAGCTCACCCGGTGGTAGCGGCTACGAGCAGTACTTC; j_call: TRBJ2-7; d_call: .; clone_size: .; v_call: TRBV18